The clone carrying this T cell receptor (beta chain) has only a few counts. Its target is unknown. This sample stems from a study of CD8+ T cells in alopecia areata. Study summary: Among treated patients, oral tofacitinib was administered at 5 to 10 mg twice daily. Study-wide results and caveats: Normal scalp had lower clonality than lesional scalp, with alopecia totalis/universalis lesions showing this most strongly.

The germline V gene encodes CDR1 SGHTA and CDR2 FQGNSA. V dropped 1 base and J dropped 0; count of bases not matched to a gene: 6. This CDR3 spans 16 amino acids. RNA was isolated and reverse transcribed to cDNA, the sequencing template. The data were produced by immunoSEQ multiplex PCR, yet TCRdb's version contains in-frame clones alone and is incomplete. This repertoire shows 130,000 to 150,000 clones, approximately 50% found once; its top ten account for approximately 1%. The gene calls are TRBV7-2 and TRBJ2-7, with 7 bases aligning to TRBD1. This clonotype was obtained from a human donor with alopecia areata. The material was CD4+ T cells sorted from blood, obtained at week 0. This CDR3 reads CASSLGSDRVSYEQYF. The CDR3 coding sequence is TGTGCCAGCAGCTTAGGGAGTGACAGGGTCTCCTACGAGCAGTACTTC.